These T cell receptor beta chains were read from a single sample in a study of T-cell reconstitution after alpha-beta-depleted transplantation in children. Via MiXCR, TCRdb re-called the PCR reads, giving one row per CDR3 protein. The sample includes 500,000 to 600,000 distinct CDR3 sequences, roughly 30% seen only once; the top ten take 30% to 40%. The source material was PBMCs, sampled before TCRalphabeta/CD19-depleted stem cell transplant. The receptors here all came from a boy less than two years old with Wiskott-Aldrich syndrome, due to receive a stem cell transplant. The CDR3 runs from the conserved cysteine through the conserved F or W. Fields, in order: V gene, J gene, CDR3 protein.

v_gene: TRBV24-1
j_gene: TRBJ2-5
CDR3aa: CATSDPADRAETQYF

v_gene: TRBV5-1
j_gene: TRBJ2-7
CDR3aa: CASSLVATEQYF

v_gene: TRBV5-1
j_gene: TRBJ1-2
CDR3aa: CASSFGGANYGYTF

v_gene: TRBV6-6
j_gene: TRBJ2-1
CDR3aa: CATSTAYNEQFF

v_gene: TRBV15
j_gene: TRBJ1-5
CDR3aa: CATSTPEGGGNQPQHF

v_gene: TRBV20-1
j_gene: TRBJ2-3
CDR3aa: CSAGYQGLADTQYF

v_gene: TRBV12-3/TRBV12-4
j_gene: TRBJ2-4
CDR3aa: CASSFWGRVKNIQYF

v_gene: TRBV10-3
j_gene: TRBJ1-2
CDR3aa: CAISDSYRDYGYTF

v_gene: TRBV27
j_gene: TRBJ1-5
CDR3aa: CASSRYSNQPQHF

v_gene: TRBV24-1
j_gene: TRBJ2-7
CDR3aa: CATITAYTYEQYF

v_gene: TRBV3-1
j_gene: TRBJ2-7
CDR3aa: CASSQSIGTSYEQYF

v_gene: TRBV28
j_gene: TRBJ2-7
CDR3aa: CASRGQARFYEQYF

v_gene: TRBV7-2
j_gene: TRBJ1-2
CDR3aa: CASSLRQGVWSGYTF

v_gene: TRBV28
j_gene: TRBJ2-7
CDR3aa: CASSLVGFYEQYF

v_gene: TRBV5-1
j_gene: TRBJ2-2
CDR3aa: CASSRTQGPNTGELFF

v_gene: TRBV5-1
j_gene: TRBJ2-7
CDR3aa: CASSLVKREATYEQYF